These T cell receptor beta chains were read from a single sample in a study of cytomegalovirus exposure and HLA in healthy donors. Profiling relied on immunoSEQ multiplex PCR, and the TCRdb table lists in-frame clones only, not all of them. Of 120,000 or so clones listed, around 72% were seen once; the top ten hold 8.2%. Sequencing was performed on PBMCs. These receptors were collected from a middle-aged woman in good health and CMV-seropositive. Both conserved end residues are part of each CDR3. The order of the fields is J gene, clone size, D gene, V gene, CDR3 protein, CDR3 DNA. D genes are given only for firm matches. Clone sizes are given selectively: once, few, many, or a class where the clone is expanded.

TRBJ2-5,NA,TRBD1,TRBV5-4,CASSLDRGVLETQYF,TGTGCCAGCAGCTTGGACAGGGGAGTATTAGAGACCCAGTACTTC
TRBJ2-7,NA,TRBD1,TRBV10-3,CAISEPDRGREQYF,TGTGCCATCAGTGAGCCGGACAGGGGGCGCGAGCAGTACTTC
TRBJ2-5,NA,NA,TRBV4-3,CASSQDRAPQETQYF,TGCGCCAGCAGCCAAGATAGAGCCCCCCAAGAGACCCAGTACTTC
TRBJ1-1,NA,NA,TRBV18,CASSPRLTDSTEAFF,TGTGCCAGCTCACCAAGGTTGACAGATAGCACTGAAGCTTTCTTT
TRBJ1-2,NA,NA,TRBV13,CASSLRARASYYGYTF,TGTGCCAGCAGCTTAAGGGCCAGGGCCAGCTACTATGGCTACACCTTC
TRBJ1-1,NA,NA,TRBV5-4,CASSRATTGTEAFF,TGTGCCAGCAGCCGCGCCACCACCGGGACTGAAGCTTTCTTT
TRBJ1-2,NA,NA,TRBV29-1,CSGLTPGDTGGYGYTF,TGCAGCGGCTTGACGCCGGGGGACACGGGGGGATATGGCTACACCTTC
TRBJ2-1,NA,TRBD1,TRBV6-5,CAITGGWGEQFF,TGTGCCATTACAGGGGGATGGGGTGAGCAGTTCTTC
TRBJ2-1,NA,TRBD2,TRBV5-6,CASSRLAGGLFYNEQFF,TGTGCCAGCAGCCGGCTAGCGGGGGGGCTTTTTTACAATGAGCAGTTCTTC
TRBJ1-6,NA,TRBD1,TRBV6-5,CASSATGDSPLHF,TGTGCCAGCAGCGCAACAGGGGATTCACCCCTCCACTTT
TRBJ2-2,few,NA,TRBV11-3,CASSPSRGAVNTGELFF,TGTGCCAGCAGCCCCTCCCGTGGGGCAGTGAACACCGGGGAGCTGTTTTTT
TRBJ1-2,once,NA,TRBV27,CASSILGRDGYTF,TGTGCCAGCAGTATCCTGGGCAGGGATGGCTACACCTTC
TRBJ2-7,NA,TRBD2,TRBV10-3,CAISEDSGATYEQYF,TGTGCCATCAGTGAGGATAGCGGGGCGACCTACGAGCAGTACTTC
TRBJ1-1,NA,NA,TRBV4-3,CASSAFLNTEAFF,TGCGCCAGCAGCGCGTTTTTGAACACTGAAGCTTTCTTT
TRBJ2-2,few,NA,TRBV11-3,CASSLGRGTGELFF,TGTGCCAGCAGCTTAGGGCGGGGCACCGGGGAGCTGTTTTTT
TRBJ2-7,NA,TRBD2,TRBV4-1,CASSPSGGRTYEQYF,TGCGCCAGCAGCCCTAGCGGGGGGCGTACCTACGAGCAGTACTTC
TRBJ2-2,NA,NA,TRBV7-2,CASSPLSVAGELFF,TGTGCCAGCAGCCCGTTGTCGGTGGCCGGGGAGCTGTTTTTT
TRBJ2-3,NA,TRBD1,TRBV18,CASSSGQGTDTQYF,TGTGCCAGCTCGTCGGGACAGGGGACAGATACGCAGTATTTT
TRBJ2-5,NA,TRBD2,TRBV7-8,CASSLLAGGIKTQYF,TGTGCCAGCAGTTTGCTAGCGGGGGGTATAAAGACCCAGTACTTC
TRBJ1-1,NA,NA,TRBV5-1,CASSPSGGTTEAFF,TGCGCCAGCAGCCCTTCGGGGGGGACCACTGAAGCTTTCTTT
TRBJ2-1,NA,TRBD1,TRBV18,CASSPGQGARSNEQFF,TGTGCCAGCTCACCCGGACAGGGGGCGCGGAGCAATGAGCAGTTCTTC
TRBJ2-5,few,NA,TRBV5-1,CASSPEGGFATQYF,TGCGCCAGCAGCCCCGAAGGAGGGTTTGCGACCCAGTACTTC
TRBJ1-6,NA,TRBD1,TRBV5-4,CASSPGGSGQHNSPLHF,TGTGCCAGCAGCCCTGGAGGTTCGGGACAGCATAATTCACCCCTCCACTTT
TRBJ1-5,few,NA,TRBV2,CASSDQGSYQPQHF,TGTGCCAGCAGTGATCAGGGAAGCTATCAGCCCCAGCATTTT
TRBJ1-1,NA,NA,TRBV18,CASSPYSGVHTEAFF,TGTGCCAGCTCACCATATAGCGGGGTTCACACTGAAGCTTTCTTT
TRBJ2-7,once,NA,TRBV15,CATSRLTGTEQYF,TGTGCCACCAGCAGACTCACAGGGACCGAGCAGTACTTC
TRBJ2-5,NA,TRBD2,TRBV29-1,CSVDSSGGETQYF,TGCAGCGTTGATTCTAGCGGGGGAGAGACCCAGTACTTC
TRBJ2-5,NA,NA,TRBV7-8,CASSFSYTGWQYF,TGTGCCAGCAGCTTTAGTTACACAGGGTGGCAGTACTTC
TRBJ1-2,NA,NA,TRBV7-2,CASSLLGYGGEDYGYTF,TGTGCCAGCAGCTTACTCGGGTACGGGGGAGAGGACTATGGCTACACCTTC
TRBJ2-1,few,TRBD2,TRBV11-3,CASSQTSGGANEQFF,TGTGCCAGCAGCCAGACTAGCGGGGGGGCGAATGAGCAGTTCTTC
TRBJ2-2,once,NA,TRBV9,CASRRGLDTGELFF,TGTGCCAGCAGGCGGGGTTTGGACACCGGGGAGCTGTTTTTT
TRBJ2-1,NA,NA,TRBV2,CASSEGGLSSYNEQFF,TGTGCCAGCAGTGAGGGAGGATTAAGCTCCTACAATGAGCAGTTCTTC
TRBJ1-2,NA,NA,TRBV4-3,CASSQEIPTNPGANYGYTF,TGCGCCAGCAGCCAAGAGATCCCGACTAACCCGGGAGCTAACTATGGCTACACCTTC
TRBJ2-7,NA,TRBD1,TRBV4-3,CASSQNPGGYGPYEQYF,TGCGCCAGCAGCCAAAACCCAGGGGGATACGGCCCCTACGAGCAGTACTTC
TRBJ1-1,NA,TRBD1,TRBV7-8,CASSLADRGHMTEAFF,TGTGCCAGCAGCTTAGCCGACAGGGGGCATATGACTGAAGCTTTCTTT
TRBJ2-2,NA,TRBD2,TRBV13,CASSLSGGTYTGELFF,TGTGCCAGCAGCTTAAGCGGGGGGACCTACACCGGGGAGCTGTTTTTT
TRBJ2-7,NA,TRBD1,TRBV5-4,CASSLPAGGEQYF,TGTGCCAGCAGCTTACCCGCAGGGGGCGAGCAGTACTTC
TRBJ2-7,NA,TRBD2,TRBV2,CASRSSGSSYEQYF,TGTGCCAGCAGATCTAGCGGGAGCTCCTACGAGCAGTACTTC
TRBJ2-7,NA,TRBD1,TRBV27,CASSPRDRGGEQYF,TGTGCCAGCAGTCCCCGGGACAGGGGCGGCGAGCAGTACTTC
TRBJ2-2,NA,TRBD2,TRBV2,CASSEDRTSGGLTGELFF,TGTGCCAGCAGTGAAGACAGGACTAGCGGGGGCCTCACCGGGGAGCTGTTTTTT
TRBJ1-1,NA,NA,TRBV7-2,CASVAVGGMTEAFF,TGTGCCAGCGTCGCCGTGGGGGGAATGACTGAAGCTTTCTTT
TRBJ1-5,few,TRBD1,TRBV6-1,CASSEWTGLDNQPQHF,TGTGCCAGCAGTGAATGGACAGGGTTGGACAATCAGCCCCAGCATTTT
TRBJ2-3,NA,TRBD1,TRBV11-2,CASSPRTGGPDTQYF,TGTGCCAGCAGCCCCCGGACAGGGGGCCCAGATACGCAGTATTTT
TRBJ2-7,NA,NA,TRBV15,CATSRGGAPEQYF,TGTGCCACCAGCAGAGGTGGGGCTCCCGAGCAGTACTTC
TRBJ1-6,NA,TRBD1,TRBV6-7,CASSKLRSGQPPLHF,TGTGCCAGCAGCAAACTACGATCGGGACAGCCACCCCTCCACTTT
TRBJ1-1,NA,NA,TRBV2,CASSAKNRVRWAFF,TGTGCCAGCAGTGCCAAGAACAGGGTCAGGTGGGCTTTCTTT
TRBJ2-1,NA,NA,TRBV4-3,CASSQETDSGNEQFF,TGCGCCAGCAGCCAAGAAACGGACAGTGGGAATGAGCAGTTCTTC
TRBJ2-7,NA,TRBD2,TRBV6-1,CASSARLAGGTMQYF,TGTGCCAGCAGTGCTCGACTAGCGGGGGGCACCATGCAGTACTTC
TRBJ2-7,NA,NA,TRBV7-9,CASSSTQLATYEQYF,TGTGCCAGCAGCTCAACACAACTAGCTACTTACGAGCAGTACTTC
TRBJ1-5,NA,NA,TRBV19,CASSIFSQPQHF,TGTGCCAGTAGTATATTTAGTCAGCCCCAGCATTTT
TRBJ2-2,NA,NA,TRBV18,CASSPTRVDTGELFF,TGTGCCAGCTCACCTACCAGGGTCGACACCGGGGAGCTGTTTTTT